The 7 T cell receptor beta chains listed next were all sequenced from one sample in a study of technical replicates of blood from several donors. Profiled with immunoSEQ multiplex PCR; TCRdb holds only in-frame clones, not every one. The data contain about 84,000 clones, approximately 97% of them singletons. Material: T cells isolated from PBMCs. These receptors were obtained from a human donor in good health.

The V and J genes are TRBV4-1 and TRBJ1-2; no reliable D call. The CDR3 sequence is 13 residues long. From germline, CDR1 is MGHRA and CDR2 YSYEKL. Trimming pared 4 bases from V and 4 bases from J, leaving 10 bases between. In nucleotides, the CDR3 is TGCGCCAGCAGCCTCTCCACCGGCTATGGCTACACCTTC. Amino acid sequence: CASSLSTGYGYTF.

On this clone itself: The sample has other DNA sequences that encode this CDR3 too. The chain joins TRBV5-4 to TRBJ1-5, with D hard to call. The germline CDR1 and CDR2 sequences are SGHNT and YYREEE (reference sequence). The CDR3 is made up of 13 amino acids. V lost 2 bases, J lost 5 bases, and 8 bases lay in between. The CDR3, as DNA: TGTGCCAGCAGCTTTGATCGGGATCAGCCCCAGCATTTT. Protein sequence: CASSFDRDQPQHF.

The V call is TRBV7-7, the J call TRBJ2-5; 10 nucleotides match TRBD1. The J segment lost 4 bases and the V segment lost 5 bases, leaving 4 bases of the junction unmatched. The CDR3 is 14 residues long. Germline lookup yields CDR1 SSHAT and CDR2 FNYEAQ (reference sequence). For the CDR3, the DNA is TGTGCCAGCAGCACAGACAGGGGGCTAGAGACCCAGTACTTC. As protein: CASSTDRGLETQYF.

The chain joins TRBV13 to TRBJ1-2, with D unclear. The CDR3 consists of 13 residues. Germline values: CDR1 PRHDT, CDR2 FYEKMQ (reference sequence). Trimming left V 2 bases short and J 2 bases short, with 6 bases between. The CDR3: CASSLRGNYGYTF. The CDR3 nucleotides are TGTGCCAGCAGCTTAAGAGGGAACTATGGCTACACCTTC.

The V call is TRBV5-6, the J call TRBJ2-1; tentative D call: TRBD2 (6 bases). Trimming cost V 0 bases and J 2 bases, with 9 bases left between them. Germline CDR1 reads SGHDT; CDR2 reads YYEEEE. The CDR3 consists of 15 residues. CDR3 coding DNA: TGTGCCAGCAGCTTGGGGGGGGAAGCCTACAATGAGCAGTTCTTC. Its protein product is CASSLGGEAYNEQFF.

The CDR3 loop is CASSPQQVNTDTQYF. The CDR3 coding sequence is TGTGCCAGCTCACCACAACAGGTTAACACAGATACGCAGTATTTT. The chain links TRBV18 to TRBJ2-3; the D gene is possibly TRBD1 (5 bases). V gave up 1 base and J gave up 2 bases, with 10 bases separating them. Germline assignment: CDR1 KGHSH and CDR2 LQKENI. The CDR3 has 15 amino acids.

The chain uses TRBV28 and TRBJ2-2, with 13 bases fitting TRBD2. Germline lookup yields CDR1 MDHEN and CDR2 SYDVKM. With V trimmed by 6 bases and J by 5 bases, 3 bases remained unmatched. This CDR3 is 15 amino acids long. CDR3 DNA sequence: TGTGCCAGCAGAGGACTAGCGGGAGTAACCGGGGAGCTGTTTTTT. Amino acid sequence: CASRGLAGVTGELFF.